The T cell receptor beta chain described here comes from a study of blood T cell repertoires in COVID-19. Seattle cases were enrolled at active infection and followed longitudinally. This CDR3 is built from 13 residues. Trimming pared 6 bases from V and 5 bases from J, leaving 14 bases between. This clone occurred once. Clones were read by immunoSEQ multiplex PCR, and TCRdb kept only the in-frame ones, dropping some. This table has about 300,000 clones, about 90% appearing once. V is TRBV12-3 or TRBV12-4 and J is TRBJ2-7, with D possibly being TRBD2 (5 bases). The sequenced material came from peripheral blood. The source is a woman in her fifties or sixties with COVID-19, enrolled during active disease. This chain's CDR3 is CASRVAGGNEQYF. CDR3 DNA sequence: TGTGCCAGCAGGGTCGCGGGCGGAAACGAGCAGTACTTC.